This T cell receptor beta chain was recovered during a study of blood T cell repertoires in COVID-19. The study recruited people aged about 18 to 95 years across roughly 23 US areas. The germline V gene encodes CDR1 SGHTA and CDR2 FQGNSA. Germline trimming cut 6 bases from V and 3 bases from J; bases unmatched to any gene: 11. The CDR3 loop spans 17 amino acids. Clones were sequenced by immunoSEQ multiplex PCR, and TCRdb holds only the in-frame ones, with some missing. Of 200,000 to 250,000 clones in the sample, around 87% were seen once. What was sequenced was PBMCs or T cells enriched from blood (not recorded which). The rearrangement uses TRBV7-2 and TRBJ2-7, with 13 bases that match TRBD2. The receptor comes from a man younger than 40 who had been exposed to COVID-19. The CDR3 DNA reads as TGTGCCAGCAGACCCGGGACTAGCGGGGCTAAGCTCTACGAGCAGTACTTC. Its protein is CASRPGTSGAKLYEQYF.